Described below is a single TCR beta chain sequence and its context. What it binds is not known. From germline, CDR1 is SGHRS and CDR2 YFSETQ. V was trimmed by 4 bases and J by 3 bases, leaving 11 bases between them. The CDR3 loop spans 14 amino acids. These data are taken from a study of graft-versus-host responses after intestinal transplantation. Produced via immunoSEQ multiplex PCR; TCRdb's table is partial and in-frame only. The sample holds about 93,000 clones, approximately 80% seen once. The origin of this receptor is a human donor who received an intestinal transplant. J is TRBJ2-1 and V is TRBV5-1; D gene ambiguous. Sequencing used unstimulated CD4+ T cells sorted from spleen or lymph node cells, obtained before intestinal transplant. The CDR3 nucleotides are TGCGCCAGCAGCGACGATCGGGTCTACAATGAGCAGTTCTTC. Translated: CASSDDRVYNEQFF.